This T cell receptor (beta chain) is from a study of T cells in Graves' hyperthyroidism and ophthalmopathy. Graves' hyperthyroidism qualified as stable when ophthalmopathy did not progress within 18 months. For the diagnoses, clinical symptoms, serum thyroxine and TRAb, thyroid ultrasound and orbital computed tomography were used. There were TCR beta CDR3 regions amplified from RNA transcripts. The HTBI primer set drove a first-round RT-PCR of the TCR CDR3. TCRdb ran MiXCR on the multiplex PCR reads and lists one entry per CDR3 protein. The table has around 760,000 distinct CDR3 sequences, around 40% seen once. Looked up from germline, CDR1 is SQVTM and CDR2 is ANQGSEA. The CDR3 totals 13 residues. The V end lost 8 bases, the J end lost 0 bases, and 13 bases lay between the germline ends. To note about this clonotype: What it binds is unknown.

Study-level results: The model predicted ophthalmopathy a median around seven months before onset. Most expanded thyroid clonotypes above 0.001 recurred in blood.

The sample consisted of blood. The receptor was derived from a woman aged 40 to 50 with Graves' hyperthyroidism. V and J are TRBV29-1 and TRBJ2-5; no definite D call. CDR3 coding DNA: TGCAGCAGCCAATTTTCAAACCAAGAGACCCAGTACTTC. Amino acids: CSSQFSNQETQYF.